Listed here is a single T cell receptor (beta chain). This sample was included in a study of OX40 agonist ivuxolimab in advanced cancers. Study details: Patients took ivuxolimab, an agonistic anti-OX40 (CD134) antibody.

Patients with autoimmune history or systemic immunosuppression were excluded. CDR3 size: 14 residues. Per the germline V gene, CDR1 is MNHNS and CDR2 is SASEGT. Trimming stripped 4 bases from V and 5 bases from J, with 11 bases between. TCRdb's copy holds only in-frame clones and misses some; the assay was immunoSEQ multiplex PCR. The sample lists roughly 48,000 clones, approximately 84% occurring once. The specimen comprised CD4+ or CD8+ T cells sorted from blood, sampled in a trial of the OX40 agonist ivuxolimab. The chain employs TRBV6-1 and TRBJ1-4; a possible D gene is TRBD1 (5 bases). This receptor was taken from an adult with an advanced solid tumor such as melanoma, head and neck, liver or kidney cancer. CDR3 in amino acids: CASSAGPMNEKLFF. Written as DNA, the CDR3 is TGTGCCAGCAGTGCGGGACCGATGAATGAAAAACTGTTTTTT.